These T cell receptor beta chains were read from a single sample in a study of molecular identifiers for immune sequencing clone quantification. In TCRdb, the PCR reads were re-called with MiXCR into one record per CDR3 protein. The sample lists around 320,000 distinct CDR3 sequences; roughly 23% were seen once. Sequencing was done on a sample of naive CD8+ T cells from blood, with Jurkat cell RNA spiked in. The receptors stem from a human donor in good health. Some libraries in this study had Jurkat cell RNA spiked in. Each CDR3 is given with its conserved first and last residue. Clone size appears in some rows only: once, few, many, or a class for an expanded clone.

CDR3aa: CASSSSGLAVPSQDTQYF
j_gene: TRBJ2-3
abundance: NA
v_gene: TRBV6-5

CDR3aa: CASSGDSTDTQYF
j_gene: TRBJ2-3
abundance: many
v_gene: TRBV7-2

CDR3aa: CATSRDRRGWTDTQYF
j_gene: TRBJ2-3
abundance: few
v_gene: TRBV15

CDR3aa: CASSASGRWTGELFF
j_gene: TRBJ2-2
abundance: many
v_gene: TRBV9

CDR3aa: CSASLSRGGGEKLFF
j_gene: TRBJ1-4
abundance: many
v_gene: TRBV20-1

CDR3aa: CASSQEYSNQPQHF
j_gene: TRBJ1-5
abundance: NA
v_gene: TRBV4-2

CDR3aa: CASSPVLGLGTDTQYF
j_gene: TRBJ2-3
abundance: few
v_gene: TRBV5-6

CDR3aa: CSARDSGTSVYEQYF
j_gene: TRBJ2-7
abundance: many
v_gene: TRBV20-1

CDR3aa: CASSLLLAGGNEQFF
j_gene: TRBJ2-1
abundance: few
v_gene: TRBV5-4

CDR3aa: CASSPTRDQETQYF
j_gene: TRBJ2-5
abundance: few
v_gene: TRBV18

CDR3aa: CASSYGGAHSGTEAFF
j_gene: TRBJ1-1
abundance: few
v_gene: TRBV9

CDR3aa: CASSLTDHTQYF
j_gene: TRBJ2-3
abundance: NA
v_gene: TRBV7-9

CDR3aa: CASSLEQGAYHEQYF
j_gene: TRBJ2-7
abundance: NA
v_gene: TRBV13

CDR3aa: CASSQKSKVYGYTF
j_gene: TRBJ1-2
abundance: few
v_gene: TRBV3-1

CDR3aa: CASTLGDF
j_gene: TRBJ2-3
abundance: few
v_gene: TRBV2

CDR3aa: CASSPGQGMSYGYTF
j_gene: TRBJ1-2
abundance: NA
v_gene: TRBV6-2/TRBV6-3

CDR3aa: CASSQDRLAGGPRETQYF
j_gene: TRBJ2-5
abundance: NA
v_gene: TRBV4-3

CDR3aa: CASTAGGMKNTEAFF
j_gene: TRBJ1-1
abundance: NA
v_gene: TRBV19

CDR3aa: CASSSPGASLNNEQFF
j_gene: TRBJ2-1
abundance: few
v_gene: TRBV11-2

CDR3aa: CASRIQANTEAFF
j_gene: TRBJ1-1
abundance: few
v_gene: TRBV27

CDR3aa: CATSEPPTGLGVQETQYF
j_gene: TRBJ2-5
abundance: NA
v_gene: TRBV24-1

CDR3aa: CASSLGGNSYNEQFF
j_gene: TRBJ2-1
abundance: many
v_gene: TRBV12-3/TRBV12-4

CDR3aa: CSASWTAANGWTQYF
j_gene: TRBJ2-5
abundance: many
v_gene: TRBV20-1

CDR3aa: CASSLGVNYGYTF
j_gene: TRBJ1-2
abundance: NA
v_gene: TRBV12-3/TRBV12-4

CDR3aa: CASSYAGGSYEQYF
j_gene: TRBJ2-7
abundance: few
v_gene: TRBV27

CDR3aa: CSARWSSGGATYEQYF
j_gene: TRBJ2-7
abundance: NA
v_gene: TRBV20-1

CDR3aa: CASSYLPRGSYNSPLHF
j_gene: TRBJ1-6
abundance: NA
v_gene: TRBV7-2

CDR3aa: CASSQRLGGAYNEQFF
j_gene: TRBJ2-1
abundance: few
v_gene: TRBV14

CDR3aa: CASSLGTETNEKLFF
j_gene: TRBJ1-4
abundance: many
v_gene: TRBV5-1

CDR3aa: CASKPSGRTSYEQYF
j_gene: TRBJ2-7
abundance: NA
v_gene: TRBV28

CDR3aa: CASSVEWSSYNEQFF
j_gene: TRBJ2-1
abundance: few
v_gene: TRBV9

CDR3aa: CSARTGVASGYEQYF
j_gene: TRBJ2-7
abundance: few
v_gene: TRBV20-1

CDR3aa: CASSLFRSETQYF
j_gene: TRBJ2-5
abundance: few
v_gene: TRBV28

CDR3aa: CASSPLAGGKNEQFF
j_gene: TRBJ2-1
abundance: many
v_gene: TRBV6-6

CDR3aa: CASGSLNQPQHF
j_gene: TRBJ1-5
abundance: many
v_gene: TRBV7-9

CDR3aa: CSARSGGSYEQYF
j_gene: TRBJ2-7
abundance: many
v_gene: TRBV20-1

CDR3aa: CSASGRLAGETYTATQYF
j_gene: TRBJ2-3
abundance: NA
v_gene: TRBV20-1

CDR3aa: CASSLVDSSYNEQFF
j_gene: TRBJ2-1
abundance: few
v_gene: TRBV11-2

CDR3aa: CASSLVTGGSYNEQFF
j_gene: TRBJ2-1
abundance: few
v_gene: TRBV7-9

CDR3aa: CASSPTSPTGGDEQFF
j_gene: TRBJ2-1
abundance: many
v_gene: TRBV7-2

CDR3aa: CSVVSDNYGYTF
j_gene: TRBJ1-2
abundance: many
v_gene: TRBV29-1

CDR3aa: CSARDIGGTDTQYF
j_gene: TRBJ2-3
abundance: NA
v_gene: TRBV20-1

CDR3aa: CASSLEGPIYEQYF
j_gene: TRBJ2-7
abundance: NA
v_gene: TRBV5-4

CDR3aa: CASSNDGRTQHF
j_gene: TRBJ1-5
abundance: NA
v_gene: TRBV12-3/TRBV12-4

CDR3aa: CASSQEGRGSEAFF
j_gene: TRBJ1-1
abundance: few
v_gene: TRBV4-1

CDR3aa: CASRGASGSYEQYF
j_gene: TRBJ2-7
abundance: NA
v_gene: TRBV27

CDR3aa: CASSLGDSGANVLTF
j_gene: TRBJ2-6
abundance: NA
v_gene: TRBV12-3/TRBV12-4

CDR3aa: CSARVFTATYEQYF
j_gene: TRBJ2-7
abundance: NA
v_gene: TRBV20-1